This T cell receptor (beta chain) was retrieved from a study of PD-1 blockade in classical Hodgkin lymphoma. Study overall: The study gave patients nivolumab 3 mg/kg intravenously every 2 weeks.

Time point specified: cycle 4 day 1 (C4D1), after 5 to 7 weeks of nivolumab. Exposure to brentuximab vedotin varied, and each patient had relapsed following autologous stem cell transplantation. Magnetic depletion of unwanted cells isolated CD4+ T cells from thawed PBMCs. Assay used: immunoSEQ multiplex PCR; TCRdb lists only in-frame clones, some missing. The table has more than 15,000 clones, around 80% seen once. This CDR3 spans 13 amino acids. The germline V gene has CDR1 LNHNV and CDR2 YYDKDF (reference sequence). The V gene lost 1 base and the J gene lost 3 bases, with 4 bases spanning the gap. This specimen was CD4+ T cells from blood, taken before the fourth cycle of nivolumab. The V gene is TRBV15, the J gene TRBJ2-1; unclear D gene. The TCR originated in a human donor with classical Hodgkin lymphoma. The CDR3 reads CATSRGRYNEQFF. CDR3 coding DNA: TGTGCCACCAGCAGAGGACGCTACAATGAGCAGTTCTTC.